The TCR beta chain under discussion was sequenced for a study of blood T cell repertoires in COVID-19. In the study overall: COVID-19 samples, acute and convalescent, were from the United States, Italy and Spain. T cells, B-cell-depleted T cells, or PBMCs supplied cDNA or gDNA.

In germline, CDR1 is SGHRS, CDR2 YFSETQ. Trimming removed 2 bases from V and 3 bases from J, with 9 bases in between. CDR3 length: 14 amino acids. Sequencing was performed with immunoSEQ multiplex PCR; in TCRdb, only in-frame clones are kept and a portion is missing. The data hold over 100,000 clones, with around nine tenths observed a single time. The V call is TRBV5-1, the J call TRBJ1-5; maybe TRBD1 (6 bases). What was sequenced was peripheral blood. This TCR was sampled from a man in his forties or fifties with acute or convalescent COVID-19. The chain's CDR3 is CASSLGGSNQPQHF. Here the CDR3 DNA reads TGCGCCAGCAGCTTAGGGGGTTCCAATCAGCCCCAGCATTTT.